Shown below are 23 T cell receptor beta chains from a single sample sequenced in a study of shared clonotypes between healthy human individuals. Here immunoSEQ multiplex PCR was the method, and the copy in TCRdb shows in-frame clones only, minus some. The sample carries 1.4 million or so clones, less than 99% recorded once. Sample: naive CD4+ T cells sorted from blood. Specified subset: CD45RA+ positively selected. Receptor source: a man aged 25-40 years in good health.

This clone was seen just once. V gene TRBV29-1 combines with J gene TRBJ1-1, with D possibly being TRBD1 (5 bases). The CDR3 loop spans 12 amino acids. Trimming stripped 0 bases from V and 7 bases from J, with 9 bases between. CDR1 is SQVTM and CDR2 is ANQGSEA in the germline V gene. The CDR3 spells CSVEEGPFEAFF. In DNA, the CDR3 is TGCAGCGTTGAAGAGGGACCCTTTGAAGCTTTCTTT.

This chain uses TRBV5-1 with TRBJ2-3; D is unresolved. Looked up from germline, CDR1 is SGHRS and CDR2 is YFSETQ. With 0 bases removed from V and 2 bases from J, the gap between germline ends came to 10 bases. The CDR3 covers 15 residues. The CDR3 loop reads CASSLDGYDTDTQYF. The CDR3 nucleotides read TGCGCCAGCAGCTTGGACGGATACGACACAGATACGCAGTATTTT.

Turning to this clone: The same CDR3 is also encoded by other DNA sequences in this sample. The rearrangement uses TRBV18 and TRBJ2-7; D unresolved. The germline V gene has CDR1 KGHSH and CDR2 LQKENI. V was shortened by 6 bases and J by 0 bases, with 6 bases between the two germline ends. CDR3 length: 12 amino acids. The CDR3 DNA reads as TGTGCCAGCTCTCAAAGCTCCTACGAGCAGTACTTC. It encodes CASSQSSYEQYF.

The chain joins TRBV12-1 to TRBJ2-3; TRBD2 is the table's D call, not checked against the DNA. TRBV12-1 is reported as a pseudogene. The CDR3 runs 11 residues. The CDR3 bases are TGTGCCAGTAAGAGGACTAGAGAGCAGTATTTT. It is translated as CASKRTREQYF.

This clone was recorded only once. The rearrangement joins TRBV7-9 to TRBJ1-2; D perhaps matches TRBD1 (5 bases). Germline lookup yields CDR1 SEHNR and CDR2 FQNEAQ (reference sequence). CDR3 size: 13 residues. V was cut by 5 bases and J by 6 bases, with 13 bases left in between. The CDR3 DNA reads TGTGCCAGCAGCAACACTCAGGGAAATGGCTACACCTTC. Amino acid sequence: CASSNTQGNGYTF.

V and J are TRBV7-9 and TRBJ2-5; 8 positions agree with TRBD2. V lost 6 bases to trimming and J lost 1 base; unmatched junction nucleotides: 4. Germline CDR1 reads SEHNR; CDR2 reads FQNEAQ (reference sequence). The CDR3 length is 14 residues. CDR3 coding DNA: TGTGCCAGCAGACCTAGCGGGCGCCAAGAGACCCAGTACTTC. Its protein is CASRPSGRQETQYF.

To note about this clone: Other DNA sequences in this specimen translate into the identical CDR3. The chain has TRBV18 and TRBJ2-3; 7 bases fit TRBD2. V shed 3 bases, J shed 1 base, and the junction held 1 base outside the gene matches. The CDR3 runs to 14 residues. The V gene's germline CDR1 is KGHSH and CDR2 LQKENI. CDR3 sequence: CASSPTSGTDTQYF. The CDR3 region has the DNA TGTGCCAGCTCACCTACTAGCGGCACAGATACGCAGTATTTT. The complete variable domain, with remaining parts taken from reference TRBV18 and TRBJ2-3, reads NAGVMQNPRHLVRRRGQEARLRCSPMKGHSHVYWYRQLPEEGLKFMVYLQKENIIDESGMPKERFSAEFPKEGPSILRIQQVVRGDSAAYFCASSPTSGTDTQYFGPGTRLTVL.

V gene TRBV5-4 combines with J gene TRBJ2-5; 15 bases are a match to TRBD2. Germline V gene data show CDR1 as SGHNT and CDR2 as YYREEE (reference sequence). The CDR3 contains 16 residues. Unmatched junction bases numbered 10, after V lost 4 bases and J lost 9 bases. The CDR3 loop is CASSQGLAGGAAAQYF. As DNA, the CDR3 is TGTGCCAGCAGCCAGGGACTAGCGGGAGGCGCTGCGGCCCAGTACTTC.

This clone has a single count. The chain carries TRBV11-2 and TRBJ1-1; D not resolved. There are 14 residues in the CDR3. Germline V gene lookup returns CDR1 SGHAT and CDR2 FQNNGV. V was shortened by 1 base and J by 8 bases, with 14 bases between the two germline ends. In DNA form, the CDR3 reads TGTGCCAGCAGCTTAGGGGTGATAACGCCCGAAGCTTTCTTT. Translation gives CASSLGVITPEAFF.

The rearrangement links TRBV9 to TRBJ1-2, with D hard to call. Trimming stripped 6 bases from V and 4 bases from J, with 7 bases between. Germline CDR1 and CDR2: SGDLS and YYNGEE. The CDR3 covers 11 residues. Here the CDR3 reads CASTTSYGYTF. The CDR3 DNA is TGTGCCAGCACGACGAGCTATGGCTACACCTTC.

The chain recombines TRBV9 with TRBJ2-2; D possibly corresponds to TRBD1 (6 bases). V lost 3 bases and J lost 5, with 14 bases in between. This CDR3 is built from 15 residues. Germline-derived CDR1 and CDR2 are SGDLS and YYNGEE. CDR3 bases: TGTGCCAGCAGCGAAACGGGACAAGTAACCGGGGAGCTGTTTTTT. Its protein product is CASSETGQVTGELFF.

V gene TRBV5-4 combines with J gene TRBJ2-3; D is ambiguous. Germline lookup yields CDR1 SGHNT and CDR2 YYREEE (reference sequence). The V gene lost 6 bases and the J gene lost 0 bases, with 11 bases spanning the gap. This CDR3 contains 14 residues. The CDR3 spells CASTPSSSTDTQYF. CDR3 sequence (DNA): TGTGCCAGCACCCCCAGCAGCAGCACAGATACGCAGTATTTT.

The gene calls are TRBV9 and TRBJ2-7; 11 nucleotides agree with TRBD1. In germline, CDR1 is SGDLS, CDR2 YYNGEE. J gave up 3 bases and V 3 bases, and 5 bases lay outside the gene matches. The CDR3 length is 15 residues. In DNA form, the CDR3 reads TGTGCCAGCAGCGAAGGGACAGGGGGATACTACGAGCAGTACTTC. Translating it yields CASSEGTGGYYEQYF.

J is TRBJ2-3 and V is TRBV6-5, with D uncertain. Deletions cut 0 bases from V and 0 bases from J, with 10 bases between. This CDR3 has 16 amino acids. The germline V gene encodes CDR1 MNHEY and CDR2 SVGAGI. In nucleotides, the CDR3 is TGTGCCAGCAGTTACTCGGGATTTCCTAGCACAGATACGCAGTATTTT. Its protein product is CASSYSGFPSTDTQYF.

V and J are TRBV9 and TRBJ2-2; maybe TRBD2 (6 bases). Per the germline V gene, CDR1 is SGDLS and CDR2 is YYNGEE. This CDR3 is built from 15 residues. Deletions cut 0 bases from V and 6 bases from J, with 12 bases between. CDR3 sequence reads: CASSVDAGPAGELFF. The CDR3 region has the DNA TGTGCCAGCAGCGTAGACGCGGGGCCAGCCGGGGAGCTGTTTTTT.

This CDR3 reads CASSRLGGQGFYNEQFF. The CDR3 nucleotides read TGTGCCAGCAGTCGACTGGGGGGACAGGGGTTCTACAATGAGCAGTTCTTC. The rearrangement uses TRBV7-2 and TRBJ2-1, with 10 bases aligning to TRBD1. Trimming at V came to 6 bases and at J to 3 bases, leaving 11 bases not matched to a gene. This CDR3 has 17 residues. Germline V gene data show CDR1 as SGHTA and CDR2 as FQGNSA.

This sequence joins TRBV5-4 and TRBJ2-1; the D call may be TRBD1 or TRBD2 (6 bases each). Germline-derived CDR1 and CDR2 are SGHNT and YYREEE (reference sequence). The CDR3 consists of 16 residues. Trimming took off 0 bases at V and 5 bases at J, with 15 bases between the two ends. The CDR3: CASSLGGASRNNEQFF. The CDR3 DNA reads as TGTGCCAGCAGCTTGGGGGGGGCTAGCCGGAACAATGAGCAGTTCTTC. The full variable domain, completed using reference TRBV5-4 and TRBJ2-1, is ETGVTQSPTHLIKTRGQQVTLRCSSQSGHNTVSWYQQALGQGPQFIFQYYREEENGRGNFPPRFSGLQFPNYSSELNVNALELDDSALYLCASSLGGASRNNEQFFGPGTRLTVL.

V usage is TRBV6-1 and J usage is TRBJ2-7, with 7 bases matching TRBD1. Per the germline V gene, CDR1 is MNHNS and CDR2 is SASEGT. The CDR3 loop spans 14 amino acids. The J segment lost 3 bases and the V segment lost 6 bases, leaving 8 bases of the junction unmatched. Here the CDR3 DNA reads TGTGCCAGCAGGCAGGGGGTGGCCTACTACGAGCAGTACTTC. Translation gives CASRQGVAYYEQYF.

The gene calls are TRBV28 and TRBJ2-2; TRBD2 aligns across 9 bases. This CDR3 spans 17 amino acids. Germline CDR1 reads MDHEN; CDR2 reads SYDVKM. The V gene end was trimmed by 2 bases and the J gene end by 0 bases; junction bases not matched to a gene: 4. The CDR3 sequence: CASSLAGGIANTGELFF. The CDR3 nucleotides are TGTGCCAGCAGTTTAGCGGGAGGGATCGCGAACACCGGGGAGCTGTTTTTT.

The CDR3 DNA follows: TGTGCCAGTGGTACCGGGACAGCCAACACCGGGGAGCTGTTTTTT. Residues: CASGTGTANTGELFF. The V and J genes are TRBV6-4 and TRBJ2-2, with 7 bases lining up with TRBD1. This CDR3 spans 15 amino acids. Germline CDR1 MRHNA, CDR2 SNTAGT. The V gene end was trimmed by 9 bases and the J gene end by 2 bases; junction bases not matched to a gene: 9.

This clone was observed a single time. V and J are TRBV19 and TRBJ1-2; tentative D call: TRBD1 (5 bases). The V and J ends lost 11 bases and 7 bases respectively, with 14 bases between them. CDR3 length: 11 residues. The V gene's germline CDR1 is LNHDA and CDR2 SQIVND (reference sequence). The CDR3 sequence is CAARAGTGYTF. The DNA of the CDR3 is TGTGCCGCCCGCGCGGGGACTGGCTACACCTTC.

This rearrangement joins TRBV19 to TRBJ2-3; 8 bases are shared with TRBD1. With 2 bases clipped from V and 1 base from J, the junction kept 5 bases outside the gene matches. Germline CDR1 and CDR2: LNHDA and SQIVND (reference sequence). There are 16 residues in the CDR3. The CDR3 here is CASSITTGVGTDTQYF. As DNA, the CDR3 is TGTGCCAGTAGTATAACGACAGGGGTAGGCACAGATACGCAGTATTTT.

J is TRBJ1-5 and V is TRBV7-8, with 7 bases fitting TRBD1. The germline V gene encodes CDR1 SGHVS and CDR2 FQNEAQ. The CDR3 loop spans 17 amino acids. Losses at the gene ends were 5 bases for V and 0 bases for J; bases not matched to a gene: 10. In DNA form, the CDR3 reads TGTGCCAGCAGCCCTGGGACAGCCGATTATAGCAATCAGCCCCAGCATTTT. Protein: CASSPGTADYSNQPQHF. Drawing the rest from reference TRBV7-8 and TRBJ1-5, the complete variable domain is GAGVSQSPRYKVAKRGQDVALRCDPISGHVSLFWYQQALGQGPEFLTYFQNEAQLDKSGLPSDRFFAERPEGSVSTLKIQRTQQEDSAVYLCASSPGTADYSNQPQHFGDGTRLSIL.